The T cell receptor beta chain described here comes from a study of blood T cell repertoires in COVID-19. Study as a whole: The United States, Italy and Spain supplied acute and convalescent COVID-19 samples. PBMCs, B-cell-depleted T cells, or T cells provided the cDNA or gDNA that made up the material.

The J segment lost 3 bases and the V segment lost 4 bases, leaving 2 bases of the junction unmatched. Germline V gene data show CDR1 as MNHEY and CDR2 as SMNVEV (reference sequence). This CDR3 spans 14 amino acids. Study processing details: Researchers report that nucleated cell counts were estimated from reference gene primer amplification. Sequencing was performed with immunoSEQ multiplex PCR; in TCRdb, only in-frame clones are kept and a portion is missing. That table gives V, J and clone size, and the DNA gave D and trimming. The sample includes approximately 170,000 clones, 85% to 90% of them seen just once.

The sequence derives from a man aged 45 to 65 who had recovered from COVID-19. Sequenced material: peripheral blood. This chain uses TRBV27 with TRBJ2-7, with 11 bases fitting TRBD2. The DNA for the CDR3 is TGTGCCAGCAGTTCGGGGACTAGCGGCTACGAGCAGTACTTC. Translating it yields CASSSGTSGYEQYF.